The 29 T cell receptor beta chains in this list originate from one sample, sequenced in a study of blood T cell repertoires in COVID-19. Only in-frame clones appear in the TCRdb table, and some are missing; sequencing was by immunoSEQ multiplex PCR. The sample holds around 160,000 clones, 80% to 90% seen once. Sequenced material: peripheral blood. The receptors originated from an older man with acute or convalescent COVID-19.

The rearrangement joins TRBV18 to TRBJ2-1, with D possibly TRBD1 on 6 matching bases. Trimming shortened V by 3 bases and J by 9 bases, and 15 bases separated the two germline ends. The CDR3 contains 14 residues. In germline, CDR1 is KGHSH, CDR2 LQKENI. The DNA of the CDR3 is TGTGCCAGCTCACCCCAAAACAGGGCAGGTGAGCAGTTCTTC. It specifies CASSPQNRAGEQFF.

The V call is TRBV5-4, the J call TRBJ2-1; 7 bases map to TRBD2. The junction had 9 bases not matched to a gene; V was cut back by 1 base and J by 5 bases. The germline CDR1 and CDR2 sequences are SGHNT and YYREEE (reference sequence). This CDR3 comprises 16 residues. The CDR3 nucleotides read TGTGCCAGCAGCTTGCCCCGGGGCGGGACTAACAATGAGCAGTTCTTC. Its translation is CASSLPRGGTNNEQFF.

The table lists this clone with a count of one. V gene TRBV3-1 (or the pseudogene TRBV3-2) combines with J gene TRBJ2-7; 10 positions agree with TRBD2. The germline V gene has CDR1 LGHDT and CDR2 YNNKEL (reference sequence). V shed 2 bases, J shed 0 bases, and the junction held 7 bases outside the gene matches. The CDR3 spans 17 residues. CDR3 sequence reads: CASSQSRTSGFSYEQYF. CDR3 DNA sequence: TGTGCCAGCAGCCAAAGCCGGACTAGCGGCTTCTCCTACGAGCAGTACTTC.

Only a few counts were recorded for this clone. The chain has TRBV4-1 and TRBJ1-1, with 8 nucleotides matching TRBD1. Germline V gives CDR1 MGHRA, CDR2 YSYEKL. CDR3 length equals 14 residues. After removal of 4 bases from V and 1 base from J, the junction contained 2 bases not matched to a gene. The CDR3 loop reads CASSPDRANTEAFF. For the CDR3, the DNA is TGCGCCAGCAGCCCGGACAGGGCGAACACTGAAGCTTTCTTT.

A single count supports this clone. The V gene is TRBV14, the J gene TRBJ1-3, with D unresolved. The V gene lost 3 bases and the J gene lost 0 bases, with 3 bases spanning the gap. Germline loops: CDR1 SGHDN, CDR2 FVKESK. CDR3 length: 13 amino acids. The CDR3 is CASSQASGNTIYF. CDR3 bases: TGTGCCAGCAGCCAGGCCTCTGGAAACACCATATATTTT. Full variable domain (outside the CDR3, taken from reference TRBV14 and TRBJ1-3): EAGVTQFPSHSVIEKGQTVTLRCDPISGHDNLYWYRRVMGKEIKFLLHFVKESKQDESGMPNNRFLAERTGGTYSTLKVQPAELEDSGVYFCASSQASGNTIYFGEGSWLTVV.

The gene calls are TRBV5-6 and TRBJ1-6; D gene unclear. The CDR3 is made up of 10 amino acids. Trimming took 7 bases from V and 8 from J, leaving 4 bases between them. Germline V gene sequence: CDR1 SGHDT, CDR2 YYEEEE. CDR3 sequence reads: CASQDSPLHF. CDR3 DNA: TGTGCCAGCCAGGATTCACCCCTCCACTTT.

The chain recombines TRBV30 with TRBJ1-4, with a weak D call TRBD1 (6 bases). V lost 2 bases, J lost 3 bases, and 13 bases lay in between. CDR3 length: 15 amino acids. CDR1 and CDR2 from the germline V gene are GTSNPN and SVGIG (reference sequence). This chain's CDR3 is CAWSTGTLPNEKLFF. CDR3 DNA: TGTGCCTGGAGTACCGGGACACTCCCTAATGAAAAACTGTTTTTT.

The V call is TRBV29-1, the J call TRBJ2-3, with 9 bases identical to TRBD2. The CDR3 spans 16 residues. CDR1 SQVTM and CDR2 ANQGSEA come from the germline V gene. The J segment lost 4 bases and the V segment lost 2 bases, leaving 10 bases of the junction unmatched. The CDR3, as DNA: TGCAGCGTTGAACTGGTAGCGGGAGTAGGATCAGATACGCAGTATTTT. Encoded protein: CSVELVAGVGSDTQYF.

The chain carries TRBV7-2 and TRBJ1-1, with a weak D call TRBD1 (5 bases). The V gene lost 1 base and the J gene lost 7 bases, with 10 bases spanning the gap. CDR1 and CDR2 (germline): SGHTA, FQGNSA. The CDR3 length is 13 residues. The CDR3 DNA follows: TGTGCCAGCAGCTTAGGGGGGGGGTTTGAAGCTTTCTTT. Translating gives CASSLGGGFEAFF.

The chain couples TRBV2 to TRBJ2-3, with D possibly being TRBD2 (5 bases). Germline CDR1 and CDR2: SNHLY and FYNNEI. The CDR3 length is 15 residues. The V end was cut by 4 bases, the J end by 4 bases, with 15 bases between. The DNA of the CDR3 is TGTGCCAGCAGTGCGCGGGTCCAAATCGCAGATACGCAGTATTTT. Its protein is CASSARVQIADTQYF.

This chain joins TRBV27 and TRBJ1-1, with TRBD1 matching 11 bases. Germline V CDR1 and CDR2: MNHEY, SMNVEV (reference sequence). The CDR3 is 16 residues long. V trimming: 4 bases; J trimming: 11 bases; junction bases outside the gene matches: 15. The CDR3 DNA reads TGTGCCAGCAGTTCGTTCGGGGGACAGGGGGAGGATCTGGCTTTCTTT. Protein sequence: CASSSFGGQGEDLAFF.

The chain is built from TRBV5-8 and TRBJ1-2; D unresolved. The CDR3 consists of 12 residues. The germline CDR1 and CDR2 sequences are SGHTS and YDEGEE. V was trimmed by 4 bases and J by 8 bases, leaving 12 bases between them. The CDR3 region is CASSPGWWGYTF. The CDR3 nucleotides read TGTGCCAGCAGCCCCGGGTGGTGGGGCTACACCTTC. The full variable domain, its missing parts supplied by reference TRBV5-8 and TRBJ1-2, is EAGVTQSPTHLIKTRGQQATLRCSPISGHTSVYWYQQALGLGLQFLLWYDEGEERNRGNFPPRFSGRQFPNYSSELNVNALELEDSALYLCASSPGWWGYTFGSGTRLTVV.

The gene calls are TRBV3-1 (or the pseudogene TRBV3-2) and TRBJ2-7; D unresolved. CDR3 length: 14 amino acids. V was clipped by 3 bases and J by 2 bases, with 11 bases between them. Germline loops: CDR1 LGHDT, CDR2 YNNKEL (reference sequence). CDR3 amino acids: CASSQDTIAYEQYF. CDR3 in DNA: TGTGCCAGCAGCCAGGATACTATAGCCTACGAGCAGTACTTC.

The V gene is TRBV2, the J gene TRBJ1-5, with TRBD1 matching 10 bases. This CDR3 is 15 amino acids long. In germline, CDR1 is SNHLY, CDR2 FYNNEI. The ends lost 6 bases at V and 4 bases at J; junction bases unmatched: 6. CDR3 bases: TGTGCCAGCAGGGGGACAGGGGCTTTTAATCAGCCCCAGCATTTT. It specifies CASRGTGAFNQPQHF.

The V gene is TRBV7-3, the J gene TRBJ1-2, with a weak D call TRBD1 (6 bases). The V end was cut by 6 bases, the J end by 7 bases, with 15 bases between. This CDR3 comprises 13 residues. The V gene's germline CDR1 is SGHTA and CDR2 FQGTGA. DNA of the CDR3: TGTGCCAGCAGTGTTACAGGGAATGGTGGCTACACCTTC. Translating it yields CASSVTGNGGYTF.

V is TRBV4-1 and J is TRBJ2-1, with 14 bases identical to TRBD2. The CDR3 consists of 14 residues. Trimming took 7 bases from V and 9 from J; bases not matched to a gene: 5. Germline assignment: CDR1 MGHRA and CDR2 YSYEKL. CDR3 sequence: CASTDGTSGSEQFF. The CDR3 DNA reads TGCGCCAGCACCGACGGGACTAGCGGGAGTGAGCAGTTCTTC.

This rearrangement joins TRBV10-3 to TRBJ2-3, with D possibly being TRBD2 (6 bases). The CDR3 is 14 amino acids. The V end was cut by 6 bases, the J end by 4 bases, with 14 bases between. Germline CDR1 and CDR2: ENHRY and SYGVKD. CDR3 DNA: TGTGCCATCAGGACGGGAGCCCAGGCAGATACGCAGTATTTT. Translating gives CAIRTGAQADTQYF.

This chain joins TRBV27 and TRBJ1-4; D gene unclear. The V gene's germline CDR1 is MNHEY and CDR2 SMNVEV (reference sequence). The ends were cut back, 6 bases at V and 8 bases at J, with 13 bases in the middle. The CDR3 length is 13 residues. The DNA of the CDR3 is TGTGCCAGCAGCTTCAGATGGGCCGAAAAACTGTTTTTT. The encoded protein is CASSFRWAEKLFF.

As to this clone: In the same sample, other DNA sequences code for this CDR3. This chain joins TRBV7-2 and TRBJ1-6, with D possibly matching TRBD1 (6 bases). Germline values: CDR1 SGHTA, CDR2 FQGNSA. V was trimmed by 5 bases and J by 5 bases, leaving 10 bases between them. This CDR3 comprises 14 residues. Written as DNA, the CDR3 is TGTGCCAGCAGCCCACAGGGTGATAATTCACCCCTCCACTTT. It specifies CASSPQGDNSPLHF.

The gene calls are TRBV25-1 and TRBJ1-1, with 7 bases fitting TRBD1. The CDR3 is 14 residues long. V shed 5 bases and J 5 bases; nucleotides not matched to a gene: 8. Looked up from germline, CDR1 is MGHDK and CDR2 is SYGVNS. The CDR3 reads CASSSQTGMTEAFF. In DNA form, the CDR3 reads TGTGCCAGCAGTTCTCAGACAGGGATGACTGAAGCTTTCTTT.

J is TRBJ2-1 and V is TRBV6-5; the match to TRBD2 covers 8 bases. This CDR3 region has 13 residues. Germline trimming cut 2 bases from V and 9 bases from J; bases unmatched to any gene: 3. Germline V lookup: CDR1 MNHEY, CDR2 SVGAGI. CDR3 region: CASSYVRGGEQFF. CDR3 nucleotide sequence: TGTGCCAGCAGTTACGTTCGGGGGGGTGAGCAGTTCTTC.

The chain has TRBV18 and TRBJ2-1, with 10 bases matching TRBD2. V was clipped by 4 bases and J by 2 bases; unmatched bases: 5. The CDR3 length is 16 residues. Germline loops: CDR1 KGHSH, CDR2 LQKENI. In DNA, the CDR3 is TGTGCCAGCTCACTACGGACTAGCGGAGCCTACAATGAGCAGTTCTTC. This sequence encodes CASSLRTSGAYNEQFF.

The CDR3 here is CASSPGDPYGYTF. For the CDR3, the DNA is TGCGCCAGCAGTCCGGGAGACCCCTATGGCTACACCTTC. This chain links TRBV5-1 with TRBJ1-2; no definite D call. CDR1 is SGHRS and CDR2 is YFSETQ in the germline V gene. CDR3 length: 13 residues. V was pared by 5 bases and J by 4 bases, with 12 bases between.

The chain carries TRBV6-6 and TRBJ2-3; a weak D match, TRBD1 (6 bases). The CDR3 sequence is 15 residues long. V lost 2 bases, J lost 4 bases, and 13 bases lay in between. In germline, CDR1 is MNHNY, CDR2 SVGAGI (reference sequence). The CDR3 DNA is TGTGCCAGCAGTTACGGTCGCAGGGGTCCAGATACGCAGTATTTT. Translating it yields CASSYGRRGPDTQYF.

The chain combines TRBV10-3 with TRBJ2-3, with D tentatively TRBD2 (6 bases). CDR1 is ENHRY, CDR2 SYGVKD, per germline. The V and J ends lost 10 bases and 0 bases respectively, with 17 bases between them. This CDR3 has 15 residues. The CDR3 DNA sequence: TGTGCCACGCGGGGCAGACTGATTAGCACAGATACGCAGTATTTT. It encodes CATRGRLISTDTQYF.

V and J are TRBV19 and TRBJ1-1; the match to TRBD1 covers 8 bases. CDR1 and CDR2 from the germline V gene are LNHDA and SQIVND (reference sequence). The ends lost 3 bases at V and 5 bases at J; junction bases unmatched: 8. The length of the CDR3 is 15 residues. The CDR3 loop reads CASSIQGAPVTEAFF. The CDR3 coding sequence is TGTGCCAGTAGTATTCAGGGGGCGCCGGTTACTGAAGCTTTCTTT.

This rearrangement joins TRBV5-5 to TRBJ2-7, with TRBD1 matching 7 bases. The V gene end was trimmed by 0 bases and the J gene end by 1 base; junction bases not matched to a gene: 7. Germline V gene lookup returns CDR1 SGHKS and CDR2 YYEKEE (reference sequence). The CDR3 runs to 16 residues. The CDR3 spells CASSLDIVGQSYEQYF. CDR3 coding DNA: TGTGCCAGCAGCTTGGATATAGTGGGACAGTCCTACGAGCAGTACTTC.

The chain uses TRBV10-3 and TRBJ2-5, with 7 bases aligning to TRBD1. The CDR3 length is 12 residues. Germline V gene lookup returns CDR1 ENHRY and CDR2 SYGVKD. The J segment lost 5 bases and the V segment lost 4 bases, leaving 1 base of the junction unmatched. The CDR3 nucleotides read TGTGCCATCAGTGGCAGGGGGGAGACCCAGTACTTC. Its protein is CAISGRGETQYF.

This clone was counted only a few times. The CDR3 sequence is CASSLAGFTGQVTGELFF. The CDR3 DNA reads as TGTGCCAGCAGCTTAGCGGGCTTTACGGGACAGGTTACCGGGGAACTGTTTTTT. The chain joins TRBV7-9 to TRBJ1-4; 8 bases are shared with TRBD1. Germline V gene data show CDR1 as SEHNR and CDR2 as FQNEAQ (reference sequence). Trimming at V came to 0 bases and at J to 12 bases, leaving 18 bases not matched to a gene. The CDR3 extends over 18 amino acids.